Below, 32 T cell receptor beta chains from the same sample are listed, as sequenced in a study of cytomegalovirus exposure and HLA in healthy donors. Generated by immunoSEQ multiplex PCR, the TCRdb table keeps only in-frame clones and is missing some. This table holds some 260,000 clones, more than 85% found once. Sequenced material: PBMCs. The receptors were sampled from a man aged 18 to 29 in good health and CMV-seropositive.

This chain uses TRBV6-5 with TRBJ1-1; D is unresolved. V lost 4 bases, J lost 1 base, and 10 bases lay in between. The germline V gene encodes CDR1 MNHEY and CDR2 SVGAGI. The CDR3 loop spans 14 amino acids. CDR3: CASSFQPGNTEAFF. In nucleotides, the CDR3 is TGTGCCAGCAGTTTCCAACCAGGGAACACTGAAGCTTTCTTT.

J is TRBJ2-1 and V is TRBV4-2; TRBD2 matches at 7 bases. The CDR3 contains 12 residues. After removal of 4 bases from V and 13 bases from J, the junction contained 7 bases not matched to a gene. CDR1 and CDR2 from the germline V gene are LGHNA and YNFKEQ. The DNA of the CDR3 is TGTGCCAGCAGCCTTACAGAGCGGGAACAGTTCTTC. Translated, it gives CASSLTEREQFF.

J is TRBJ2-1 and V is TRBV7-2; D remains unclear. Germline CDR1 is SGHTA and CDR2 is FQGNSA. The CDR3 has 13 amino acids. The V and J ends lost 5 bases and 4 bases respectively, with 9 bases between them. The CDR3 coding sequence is TGTGCCAGCAGCCAAGAAAATTACAATGAGCAGTTCTTC. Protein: CASSQENYNEQFF.

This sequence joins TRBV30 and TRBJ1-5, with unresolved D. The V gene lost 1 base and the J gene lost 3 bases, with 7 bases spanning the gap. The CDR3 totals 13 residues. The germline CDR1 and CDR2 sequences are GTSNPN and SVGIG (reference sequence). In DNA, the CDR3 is TGTGCCTGGAGTGGGGTGCCCAATCAGCCCCAGCATTTT. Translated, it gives CAWSGVPNQPQHF.

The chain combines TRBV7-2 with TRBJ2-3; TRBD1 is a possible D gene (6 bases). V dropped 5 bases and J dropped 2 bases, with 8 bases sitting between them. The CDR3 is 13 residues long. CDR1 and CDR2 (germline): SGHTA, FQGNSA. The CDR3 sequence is CASSRQVTDTQYF. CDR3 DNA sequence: TGTGCCAGCAGCCGACAGGTCACAGATACGCAGTATTTT.

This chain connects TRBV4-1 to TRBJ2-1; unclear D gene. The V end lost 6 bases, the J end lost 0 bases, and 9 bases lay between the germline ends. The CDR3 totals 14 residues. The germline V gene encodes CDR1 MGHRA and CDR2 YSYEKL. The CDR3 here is CASRDVSSYNEQFF. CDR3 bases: TGCGCCAGCAGGGACGTAAGCTCCTACAATGAGCAGTTCTTC.

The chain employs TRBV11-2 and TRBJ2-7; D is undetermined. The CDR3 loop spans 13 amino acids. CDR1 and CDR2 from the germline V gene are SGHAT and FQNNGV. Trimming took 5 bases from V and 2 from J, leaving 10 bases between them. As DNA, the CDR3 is TGTGCCAGCAGCCCGGACCCCACCTACGAGCAGTACTTC. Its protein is CASSPDPTYEQYF.

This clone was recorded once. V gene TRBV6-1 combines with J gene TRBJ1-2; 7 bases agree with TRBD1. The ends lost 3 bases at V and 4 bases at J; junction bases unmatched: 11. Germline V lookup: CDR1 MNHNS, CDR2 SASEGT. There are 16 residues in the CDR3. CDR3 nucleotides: TGTGCCAGCAGTGAGATGATAGGACAGGCGGTCTATGGCTACACCTTC. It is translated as CASSEMIGQAVYGYTF.

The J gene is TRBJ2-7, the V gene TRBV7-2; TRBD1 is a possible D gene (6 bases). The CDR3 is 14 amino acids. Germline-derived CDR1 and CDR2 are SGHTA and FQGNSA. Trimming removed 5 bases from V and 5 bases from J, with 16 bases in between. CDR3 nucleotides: TGTGCCAGCAGCCCCCGCAGGGGTCGGAACGAGCAGTACTTC. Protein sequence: CASSPRRGRNEQYF. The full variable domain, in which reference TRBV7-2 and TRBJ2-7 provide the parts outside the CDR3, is GAGVSQSPSNKVTEKGKDVELRCDPISGHTALYWYRQSLGQGLEFLIYFQGNSAPDKSGLPSDRFSAERTGGSVSTLTIQRTQQEDSAVYLCASSPRRGRNEQYFGPGTRLTVT.

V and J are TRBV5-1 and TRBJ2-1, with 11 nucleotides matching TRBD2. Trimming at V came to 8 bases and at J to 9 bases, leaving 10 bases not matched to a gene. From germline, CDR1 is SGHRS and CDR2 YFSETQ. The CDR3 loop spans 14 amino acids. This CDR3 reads CASIMTSGASEQFF. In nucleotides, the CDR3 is TGCGCCAGTATTATGACTAGCGGGGCGAGTGAGCAGTTCTTC.

The CDR3 nucleotides read TGCGCCAGCAGCTTGGCTGGACTAGCGGGAGTCGAGACCCAGTACTTC. Its protein is CASSLAGLAGVETQYF. V is TRBV5-1 and J is TRBJ2-5; TRBD2 aligns across 13 bases. Germline V gene sequence: CDR1 SGHRS, CDR2 YFSETQ. The CDR3 is 16 amino acids. V shed 0 bases, J shed 5 bases, and the junction held 4 bases outside the gene matches.

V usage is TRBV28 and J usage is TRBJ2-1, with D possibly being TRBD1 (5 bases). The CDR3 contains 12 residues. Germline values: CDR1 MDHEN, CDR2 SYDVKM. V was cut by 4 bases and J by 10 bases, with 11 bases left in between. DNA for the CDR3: TGTGCCAGCAGTTCCAGACCAGGGGAGCAGTTCTTC. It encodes CASSSRPGEQFF.

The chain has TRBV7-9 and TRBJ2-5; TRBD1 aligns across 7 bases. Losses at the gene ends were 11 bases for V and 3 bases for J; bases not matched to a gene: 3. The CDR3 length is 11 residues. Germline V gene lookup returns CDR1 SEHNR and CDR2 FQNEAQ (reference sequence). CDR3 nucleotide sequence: TGTGCCGGTACAGGGGAAGAGACCCAGTACTTC. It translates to CAGTGEETQYF.

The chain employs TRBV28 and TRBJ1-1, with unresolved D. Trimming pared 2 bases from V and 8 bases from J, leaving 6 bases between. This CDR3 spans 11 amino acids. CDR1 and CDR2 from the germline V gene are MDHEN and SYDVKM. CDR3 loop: CASSLREEAFF. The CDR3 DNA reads TGTGCCAGCAGTTTACGGGAAGAAGCTTTCTTT.

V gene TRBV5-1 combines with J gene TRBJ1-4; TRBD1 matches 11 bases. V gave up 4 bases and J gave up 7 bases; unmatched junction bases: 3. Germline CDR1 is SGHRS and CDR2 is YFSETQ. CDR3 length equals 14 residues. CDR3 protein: CASSVGTGGEKLFF. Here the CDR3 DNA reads TGCGCCAGCAGCGTCGGGACAGGGGGTGAAAAACTGTTTTTT.

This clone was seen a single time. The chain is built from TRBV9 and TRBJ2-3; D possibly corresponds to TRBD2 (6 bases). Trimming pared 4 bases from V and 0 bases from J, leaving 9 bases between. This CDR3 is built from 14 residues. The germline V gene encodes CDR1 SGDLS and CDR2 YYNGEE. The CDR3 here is CASSISGSTDTQYF. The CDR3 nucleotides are TGTGCCAGCAGCATTAGCGGAAGCACAGATACGCAGTATTTT.

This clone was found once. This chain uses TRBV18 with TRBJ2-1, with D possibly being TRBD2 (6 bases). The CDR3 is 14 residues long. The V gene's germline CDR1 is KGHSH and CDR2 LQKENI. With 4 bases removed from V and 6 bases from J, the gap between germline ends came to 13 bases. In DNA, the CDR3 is TGTGCCAGCTCACGGGGCGGGACGTTCAATGAGCAGTTCTTC. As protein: CASSRGGTFNEQFF.

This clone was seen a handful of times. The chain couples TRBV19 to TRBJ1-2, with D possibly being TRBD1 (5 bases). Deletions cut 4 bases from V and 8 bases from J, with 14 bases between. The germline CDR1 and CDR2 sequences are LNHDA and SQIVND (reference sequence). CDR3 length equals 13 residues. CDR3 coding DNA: TGTGCCAGTAGTACCCAGGGCTCCCACGGCTACACCTTC. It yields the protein CASSTQGSHGYTF.

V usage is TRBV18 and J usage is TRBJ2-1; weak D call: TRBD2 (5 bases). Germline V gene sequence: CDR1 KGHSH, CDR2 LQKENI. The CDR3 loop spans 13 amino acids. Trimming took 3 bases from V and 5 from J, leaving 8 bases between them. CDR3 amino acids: CASSPGMDNEQFF. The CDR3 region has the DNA TGTGCCAGCTCACCCGGGATGGACAATGAGCAGTTCTTC.

In nucleotides, the CDR3 is TGCGCCAGCAGTCAGGACAGGGCCTATGGCTACACCTTC. Its translation: CASSQDRAYGYTF. The chain joins TRBV4-3 to TRBJ1-2; 8 nucleotides agree with TRBD1. CDR1 is LGHNA and CDR2 is YSLEER in the germline V gene. The CDR3 totals 13 residues. Trimming cost V 6 bases and J 4 bases; bases outside gene matches: 4.

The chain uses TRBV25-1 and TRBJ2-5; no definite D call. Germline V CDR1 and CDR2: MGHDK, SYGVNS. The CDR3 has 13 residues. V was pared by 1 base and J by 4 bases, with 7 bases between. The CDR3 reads CASSELIVETQYF. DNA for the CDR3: TGTGCCAGCAGTGAATTAATAGTAGAGACCCAGTACTTC.

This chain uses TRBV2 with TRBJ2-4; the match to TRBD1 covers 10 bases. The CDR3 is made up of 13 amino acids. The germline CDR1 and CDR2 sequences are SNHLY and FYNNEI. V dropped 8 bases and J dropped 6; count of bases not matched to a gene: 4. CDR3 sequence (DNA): TGTGCCAGCGCCCGGGACAGGGGAAACATTCAGTACTTC. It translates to CASARDRGNIQYF. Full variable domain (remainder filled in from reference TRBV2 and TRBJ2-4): EPEVTQTPSHQVTQMGQEVILRCVPISNHLYFYWYRQILGQKVEFLVSFYNNEISEKSEIFDDQFSVERPDGSNFTLKIRSTKLEDSAMYFCASARDRGNIQYFGAGTRLSVL.

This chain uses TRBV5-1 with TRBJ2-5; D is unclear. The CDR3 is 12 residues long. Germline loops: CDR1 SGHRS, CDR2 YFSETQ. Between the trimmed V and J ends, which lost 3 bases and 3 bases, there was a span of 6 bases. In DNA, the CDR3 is TGCGCCAGCAGCTCTCAAAAAGAGACCCAGTACTTC. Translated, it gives CASSSQKETQYF.

The CDR3 DNA reads as TGCGCCAGTCTGGGACGGGGAATCGGGGAGCTGTTTTTT. Translation gives CASLGRGIGELFF. The V call is TRBV10-2, the J call TRBJ2-2; D may correspond to TRBD1 or TRBD2 (5 bases each). Germline V gene data show CDR1 as WSHSY and CDR2 as SAAADI. Trimming stripped 9 bases from V and 7 bases from J, with 15 bases between. The CDR3 contains 13 residues.

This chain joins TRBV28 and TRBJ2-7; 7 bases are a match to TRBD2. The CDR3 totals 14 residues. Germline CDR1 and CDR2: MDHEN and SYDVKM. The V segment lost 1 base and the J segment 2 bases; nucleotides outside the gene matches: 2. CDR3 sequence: CASSLLGLTYEQYF. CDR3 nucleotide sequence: TGTGCCAGCAGTTTATTGGGACTAACCTACGAGCAGTACTTC. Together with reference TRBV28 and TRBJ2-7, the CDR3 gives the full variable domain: DVKVTQSSRYLVKRTGEKVFLECVQDMDHENMFWYRQDPGLGLRLIYFSYDVKMKEKGDIPEGYSVSREKKERFSLILESASTNQTSMYLCASSLLGLTYEQYFGPGTRLTVT.

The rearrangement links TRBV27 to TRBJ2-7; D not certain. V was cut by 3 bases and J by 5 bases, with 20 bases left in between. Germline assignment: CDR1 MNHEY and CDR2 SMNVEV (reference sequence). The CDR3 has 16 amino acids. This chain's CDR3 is CASSFPLKGNGHEQYF. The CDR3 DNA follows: TGTGCCAGCAGTTTTCCTCTAAAGGGAAATGGCCACGAGCAGTACTTC.

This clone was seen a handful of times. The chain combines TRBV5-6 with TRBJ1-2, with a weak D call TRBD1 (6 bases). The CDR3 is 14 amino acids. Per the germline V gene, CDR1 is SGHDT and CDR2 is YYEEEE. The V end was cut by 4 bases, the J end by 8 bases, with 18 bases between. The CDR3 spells CASSRYQGLYGYTF. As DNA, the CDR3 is TGTGCCAGCAGCCGGTATCAGGGGTTATACGGCTACACCTTC.

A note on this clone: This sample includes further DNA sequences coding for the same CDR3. The CDR3 DNA reads as TGTGCCAGCAGCAGACAGACAGCGAACACCGGGGAGCTGTTTTTT. Its protein product is CASSRQTANTGELFF. The chain links TRBV6-5 to TRBJ2-2, with D possibly TRBD1 on 5 matching bases. Trimming stripped 6 bases from V and 0 bases from J, with 11 bases between. The CDR3 runs to 15 residues. The germline gives CDR1 MNHEY, CDR2 SVGAGI.

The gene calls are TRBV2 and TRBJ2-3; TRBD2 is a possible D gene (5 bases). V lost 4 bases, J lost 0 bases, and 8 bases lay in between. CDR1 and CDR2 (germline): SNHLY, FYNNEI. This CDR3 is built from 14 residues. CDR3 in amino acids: CASSVGGSTDTQYF. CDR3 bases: TGTGCCAGCAGTGTTGGCGGGAGCACAGATACGCAGTATTTT.

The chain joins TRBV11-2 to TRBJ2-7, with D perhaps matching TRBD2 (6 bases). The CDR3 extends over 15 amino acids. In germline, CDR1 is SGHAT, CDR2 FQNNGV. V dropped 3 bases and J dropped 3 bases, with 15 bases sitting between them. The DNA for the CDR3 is TGTGCCAGCAGCTTCTCCGGGACTGGTCTCTACGAGCAGTACTTC. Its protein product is CASSFSGTGLYEQYF.

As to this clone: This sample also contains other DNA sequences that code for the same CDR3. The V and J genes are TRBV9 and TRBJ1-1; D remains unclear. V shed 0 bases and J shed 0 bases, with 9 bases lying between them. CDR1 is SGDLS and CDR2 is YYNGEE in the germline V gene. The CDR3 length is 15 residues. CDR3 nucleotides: TGTGCCAGCAGCGTAGGCGGGCAGTTGAACACTGAAGCTTTCTTT. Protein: CASSVGGQLNTEAFF.

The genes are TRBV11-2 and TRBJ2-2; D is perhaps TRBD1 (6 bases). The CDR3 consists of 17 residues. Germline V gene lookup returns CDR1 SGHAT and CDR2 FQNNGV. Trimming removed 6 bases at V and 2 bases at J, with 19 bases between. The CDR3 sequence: CASRAIGTRRNTGELFF. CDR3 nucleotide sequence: TGTGCCAGCAGGGCAATAGGGACACGAAGAAACACCGGGGAGCTGTTTTTT.